What follows are 17 T cell receptor beta chains derived from one specimen sequenced in a study of CD8 T cells in Susac syndrome. RNA totalling about 0.5 to 1 ug underwent reverse transcription with random hexamers. Via MiXCR, TCRdb re-called the immunoSEQ multiplex PCR reads, giving one row per CDR3 protein. The sample has some 170,000 distinct CDR3 sequences, just under 95% seen once. The sequencing input was CD4+ T cells from PBMCs. These receptor sequences come from a human donor with Susac syndrome.

This clonotype appeared once. The chain uses TRBV30 and TRBJ1-2; a possible D gene is TRBD1 (5 bases). V lost 4 bases to trimming and J lost 8 bases, with 17 bases between them. This CDR3 region has 13 residues. Germline V lookup: CDR1 GTSNPN, CDR2 SVGIG (reference sequence). Here the CDR3 reads CAWTPRLQGGYTF. CDR3 DNA: TGTGCCTGGACCCCGCGGCTCCAGGGAGGCTACACCTTC.

This clonotype was recorded only once. The V call is TRBV5-4, the J call TRBJ1-6; D perhaps matches TRBD1 (5 bases). Germline V gene lookup returns CDR1 SGHNT and CDR2 YYREEE (reference sequence). CDR3 length: 14 amino acids. The V and J ends lost 4 bases and 6 bases respectively, with 11 bases between them. Written as DNA, the CDR3 is TGTGCCAGCAGCCGGGACGGGGTTAATTCACCCCTCCACTTT. Its translation is CASSRDGVNSPLHF.

The J gene is TRBJ2-1, the V gene TRBV20-1, with 9 bases identical to TRBD2. The J segment lost 2 bases and the V segment lost 3 bases, leaving 5 bases of the junction unmatched. The V gene's germline CDR1 is DFQATT and CDR2 SNEGSKA (reference sequence). CDR3 length: 15 amino acids. For the CDR3, the DNA is TGCAGTGCTAGCCTAGCGGGGCCCGCCTACAATGAGCAGTTCTTC. Protein product: CSASLAGPAYNEQFF.

The chain is built from TRBV7-8 and TRBJ2-3, with 10 bases aligning to TRBD2. V shed 4 bases and J 3 bases; nucleotides not matched to a gene: 4. The CDR3 consists of 15 residues. Germline CDR1 is SGHVS and CDR2 is FQNEAQ. This CDR3 is CASSYQTSGTDTQYF. In DNA, the CDR3 is TGTGCCAGCAGCTACCAGACTAGCGGGACAGATACGCAGTATTTT.

CDR3 DNA sequence: TGTGCCAGCCGTACGAAGCGGGGGGGCAATGAGCAGTTCTTC. It codes for CASRTKRGGNEQFF. The chain employs TRBV28 and TRBJ2-1, with 10 bases matching TRBD2. This CDR3 region has 14 residues. Germline loops: CDR1 MDHEN, CDR2 SYDVKM. Germline trimming cut 8 bases from V and 6 bases from J; bases unmatched to any gene: 7.

V is TRBV19 and J is TRBJ2-6; D call uncertain. The germline V gene has CDR1 LNHDA and CDR2 SQIVND (reference sequence). The V gene lost 3 bases and the J gene lost 0 bases, with 6 bases spanning the gap. The CDR3 totals 15 residues. CDR3 region: CASSILVSGANVLTF. Here the CDR3 DNA reads TGTGCCAGTAGTATTCTAGTCTCTGGGGCCAACGTCCTGACTTTC.

Only one count was recorded for this clonotype. The rearrangement uses TRBV18 and TRBJ1-1; perhaps TRBD1 as D (5 bases). The CDR3 has 15 amino acids. V lost 3 bases to trimming and J lost 3 bases, with 14 bases between them. Germline-derived CDR1 and CDR2 are KGHSH and LQKENI. The CDR3 protein is CASSPIGTRDTEAFF. CDR3 DNA sequence: TGTGCCAGCTCACCCATCGGGACCAGGGACACTGAAGCTTTCTTT.

CDR3 protein: CSARGDRGNRDEQFF. CDR3 DNA: TGCAGTGCTAGGGGGGACAGGGGGAATCGGGATGAGCAGTTCTTC. The rearrangement links TRBV20-1 to TRBJ2-1; 11 bases are shared with TRBD1. The CDR3 totals 15 residues. Germline V gene sequence: CDR1 DFQATT, CDR2 SNEGSKA (reference sequence). After removal of 3 bases from V and 8 bases from J, the junction contained 9 bases not matched to a gene.

V gene TRBV7-9 combines with J gene TRBJ2-7, with D possibly called TRBD1 or TRBD2 (6 bases each). The CDR3 loop spans 14 amino acids. V was shortened by 4 bases and J by 0 bases, with 10 bases between the two germline ends. Germline lookup yields CDR1 SEHNR and CDR2 FQNEAQ (reference sequence). The CDR3 DNA sequence: TGTGCCAGCAGCTGGGGGGCGGGCTCCTACGAGCAGTACTTC. Translation gives CASSWGAGSYEQYF.

The V gene is TRBV3-1, the J gene TRBJ1-4; no definite D call. Per the germline V gene, CDR1 is LGHDT and CDR2 is YNNKEL (reference sequence). CDR3 length: 15 residues. The germline V and J ends were trimmed by 3 bases and 7 bases, with 15 bases remaining between them. The CDR3 DNA follows: TGTGCCAGCAGCCATCTTCGGATGGGGAGTGAAAAACTGTTTTTT. This codes for CASSHLRMGSEKLFF.

V gene TRBV5-1 combines with J gene TRBJ2-5; TRBD2 is a possible D gene (7 bases). V lost 6 bases to trimming and J lost 4 bases, with 19 bases between them. The germline CDR1 and CDR2 sequences are SGHRS and YFSETQ. The CDR3 is made up of 15 amino acids. CDR3 residues: CASKLIGGPGETQYF. As DNA, the CDR3 is TGCGCCAGCAAGTTGATCGGGGGGCCGGGAGAGACCCAGTACTTC.

V is TRBV7-9 and J is TRBJ1-1; perhaps TRBD1 as D (5 bases). CDR1 SEHNR and CDR2 FQNEAQ come from the germline V gene (reference sequence). The CDR3 is made up of 15 amino acids. Trimming cost V 2 bases and J 7 bases, with 17 bases left between them. The CDR3, as DNA: TGTGCCAGCAGCTTACCAGGTACGGGGCTCGGTGAAGCTTTCTTT. Amino acids: CASSLPGTGLGEAFF.

The chain links TRBV29-1 to TRBJ1-1; D gene uncertain. Trimming cost V 3 bases and J 2 bases, with 7 bases left between them. The CDR3 length is 12 residues. The V gene's germline CDR1 is SQVTM and CDR2 ANQGSEA. The CDR3 nucleotides read TGCAGCGTTGACTTTATAAACACTGAAGCTTTCTTT. Encoded protein: CSVDFINTEAFF. The full variable domain, completed using reference TRBV29-1 and TRBJ1-1, is SAVISQKPSRDICQRGTSLTIQCQVDSQVTMMFWYRQQPGQSLTLIATANQGSEATYESGFVIDKFPISRPNLTFSTLTVSNMSPEDSSIYLCSVDFINTEAFFGQGTRLTVV.

The rearrangement uses TRBV20-1 and TRBJ1-5; D is possibly TRBD1 (5 bases). Germline CDR1 reads DFQATT; CDR2 reads SNEGSKA (reference sequence). CDR3 length: 13 residues. The V end was cut by 6 bases, the J end by 2 bases, with 11 bases between. The CDR3 sequence: CSANRLGNQPQHF. CDR3 sequence (DNA): TGCAGTGCCAACAGGCTAGGCAATCAGCCCCAGCATTTT.

This chain joins TRBV27 and TRBJ2-2; no clear D. Germline loops: CDR1 MNHEY, CDR2 SMNVEV (reference sequence). CDR3 length equals 12 residues. V was cut by 2 bases and J by 7 bases, with 5 bases left in between. CDR3 DNA sequence: TGTGCCAGCAGTTTAGTTTTCGGGGAGCTGTTTTTT. Its protein product is CASSLVFGELFF.

J is TRBJ1-2 and V is TRBV29-1; the D is unclear. V was trimmed by 0 bases and J by 8 bases, leaving 10 bases between them. Germline V gene sequence: CDR1 SQVTM, CDR2 ANQGSEA. There are 12 residues in the CDR3. The CDR3 coding sequence is TGCAGCGTTGAAGAAACCGACACAGGCTACACCTTC. Its translation: CSVEETDTGYTF.

The chain uses TRBV20-1 and TRBJ2-4, with 9 bases fitting TRBD1. Looked up from germline, CDR1 is DFQATT and CDR2 is SNEGSKA (reference sequence). This CDR3 has 16 amino acids. The ends lost 5 bases at V and 0 bases at J; junction bases unmatched: 8. CDR3 coding DNA: TGCAGTGCTGGCCCGACAGGGGGGAAAGCCAAAAACATTCAGTACTTC. It codes for CSAGPTGGKAKNIQYF.